Listed below are T cell receptor beta chains from one sample, sequenced in a study of cytomegalovirus exposure and HLA in healthy donors. Method: immunoSEQ multiplex PCR; TCRdb's copy keeps in-frame clones and lacks some. The repertoire holds a few hundred thousand clones, roughly 79% seen once, with 1.5% to 2% in the top ten. Sequenced sample: PBMCs. The receptors were gathered from a man younger than 35 in good health and CMV-seronegative. CDR3s include the opening cysteine and the closing phenylalanine or tryptophan. The D gene is left open where the match is weak. Rows may omit the clone size; those that give it use once, few, many or a size class.

clone size	D gene	V gene	J gene	CDR3 protein	CDR3 DNA
-	TRBD1	TRBV6-5	TRBJ1-2	CASSYSSTGRGYTF	TGTGCCAGCAGTTACTCATCGACAGGGAGAGGCTACACCTTC
-	-	TRBV11-2	TRBJ1-3	CASSLGYSGNTIYF	TGTGCCAGCAGCTTAGGCTACTCTGGAAACACCATATATTTT
-	-	TRBV5-1	TRBJ1-4	CASSSDQQGLSEKLFF	TGCGCCAGCAGCTCCGATCAACAGGGTCTGAGTGAAAAACTGTTTTTT
-	TRBD1	TRBV6-5	TRBJ1-2	CASSHSGTGSYGYTF	TGTGCCAGCAGTCATTCGGGGACAGGGAGCTATGGCTACACCTTC
-	-	TRBV29-1	TRBJ1-1	CSVATGRGDTEAFF	TGCAGCGTAGCGACAGGTAGGGGTGACACTGAAGCTTTCTTT
-	TRBD1	TRBV28	TRBJ2-2	CASSKDRAPNTGELFF	TGTGCCAGCAGCAAGGACAGGGCTCCGAACACCGGGGAGCTGTTTTTT
-	-	TRBV27	TRBJ1-4	CASSRSIGEKLFF	TGTGCCAGCAGTCGTAGTATCGGTGAAAAACTGTTTTTT
-	-	TRBV18	TRBJ2-7	CASSPIQPGQGRYEQYF	TGTGCCAGCTCACCCATTCAACCGGGACAAGGCCGCTACGAGCAGTACTTC
-	TRBD2	TRBV30	TRBJ2-1	CAWSRLAGYNEQFF	TGTGCCTGGAGTCGACTAGCGGGCTACAATGAACAGTTCTTC
-	TRBD1	TRBV6-4	TRBJ2-1	CASRGQGAGEQFF	TGTGCCAGCAGGGGACAGGGGGCTGGTGAGCAGTTCTTC
-	-	TRBV7-9	TRBJ2-5	CASSVAGEETQYF	TGTGCCAGCTCGGTGGCAGGGGAAGAGACCCAGTACTTC
-	-	TRBV19	TRBJ2-7	CASSTTGYRAQREQYF	TGTGCCAGTAGTACTACGGGGTACAGGGCGCAAAGGGAGCAGTACTTC
-	TRBD1	TRBV7-2	TRBJ2-1	CASSSHRGSNEQFF	TGTGCCAGCAGCTCGCACAGGGGATCGAATGAGCAGTTCTTC
-	-	TRBV6-1	TRBJ1-3	CASRVDIGEDTIYF	TGTGCCAGCAGAGTGGACATAGGGGAAGACACCATATATTTT
-	-	TRBV27	TRBJ2-7	CASSPTQNYEQYF	TGTGCCAGCAGTCCTACACAGAACTACGAGCAGTACTTC
once	TRBD2	TRBV7-8	TRBJ2-2	CASSSLAGGDTGELFF	TGTGCCAGCAGCTCCCTAGCGGGGGGCGACACCGGGGAGCTGTTTTTT
once	TRBD1	TRBV18	TRBJ1-1	CASSPQGAADTEAFF	TGTGCCAGCTCACCACAGGGGGCAGCGGACACTGAAGCTTTCTTT
-	-	TRBV28	TRBJ1-1	CASSLVMTEAFF	TGTGCCAGCAGTTTAGTAATGACTGAAGCTTTCTTT
-	-	TRBV7-9	TRBJ2-2	CASSLVSHTGELFF	TGTGCCAGCAGCTTGGTCAGTCACACCGGGGAGCTGTTTTTT
-	TRBD2	TRBV5-4	TRBJ2-3	CASRTSGGGADTQYF	TGTGCCAGCAGGACTAGCGGGGGGGGTGCAGATACGCAGTATTTT
-	-	TRBV9	TRBJ2-1	CASSVQDLSFNEQFF	TGTGCCAGCAGCGTCCAGGACTTGTCGTTCAATGAGCAGTTCTTC
-	-	TRBV27	TRBJ2-7	CASSFKGLSYEQYF	TGTGCCAGCAGTTTCAAGGGACTTAGCTACGAGCAGTACTTC
-	TRBD2	TRBV15	TRBJ2-1	CATSSPAGGCNEQFF	TGTGCCACCAGCAGTCCAGCGGGAGGTTGCAATGAGCAGTTCTTC
many	TRBD1	TRBV2	TRBJ1-1	CASSGTGRNTEAFF	TGTGCCAGCAGTGGGACAGGGCGGAACACTGAAGCTTTCTTT
-	-	TRBV5-1	TRBJ2-3	CASSLGQGRSTDTQYF	TGCGCCAGCAGCTTGGGGCAGGGGCGTAGCACAGATACGCAGTATTTT
-	TRBD1	TRBV15	TRBJ1-2	CATSPGQGRYGYTF	TGTGCCACCAGCCCCGGACAGGGAAGATACGGCTACACCTTC
-	-	TRBV5-1	TRBJ2-1	CASSLTSGSYNEQFF	TGCGCCAGCAGCTTGACCTCAGGCTCCTACAATGAGCAGTTCTTC
-	TRBD1	TRBV7-8	TRBJ2-1	CASSWGTGWRDEQFF	TGTGCCAGCAGCTGGGGGACAGGGTGGCGGGATGAGCAGTTCTTC
-	-	TRBV9	TRBJ1-4	CASSPPGNLDEKLFF	TGTGCCAGCAGCCCCCCGGGGAACCTGGATGAAAAACTGTTTTTT
few	TRBD1	TRBV5-1	TRBJ1-3	CASSGGTAGNTIYF	TGCGCCAGCAGCGGCGGGACAGCTGGAAACACCATATATTTT
few	-	TRBV7-8	TRBJ2-7	CASSRSQASYEQYF	TGTGCCAGCAGTCGCTCACAGGCCTCCTACGAGCAGTACTTC
-	TRBD1	TRBV9	TRBJ2-5	CASSAQTGGGETQYF	TGTGCCAGCAGCGCCCAGACAGGGGGCGGAGAGACCCAGTACTTC
once	TRBD1	TRBV18	TRBJ2-6	CASSVDRILSGANVLTF	TGTGCCAGCTCAGTGGACAGGATTCTCTCTGGGGCCAACGTCCTGACTTTC
-	-	TRBV11-3	TRBJ2-2	CASSLGVTANTGELLF	TGTGCCAGCAGCTTAGGGGTAACAGCTAACACCGGGGAGCTGCTTTTT
few	-	TRBV4-2	TRBJ1-1	CASSHRSGQNTEAFF	TGTGCCAGCAGCCACCGATCGGGACAGAACACTGAAGCTTTCTTT
-	-	TRBV7-2	TRBJ1-6	CASRRGGSPLHF	TGTGCCAGCAGGAGAGGGGGTTCACCCCTCCACTTT
-	TRBD2	TRBV19	TRBJ2-1	CASSMGLAPYNEQFF	TGTGCCAGTAGTATGGGACTAGCGCCTTACAATGAGCAGTTCTTC
-	TRBD1	TRBV6-4	TRBJ1-5	CASSSKGGPNQPQHF	TGTGCCAGCAGCTCAAAAGGGGGCCCCAATCAGCCCCAGCATTTT
-	-	TRBV14	TRBJ2-3	CASSQVLFGNTQYF	TGTGCCAGCAGCCAAGTTTTATTCGGGAATACGCAGTATTTT
-	TRBD1	TRBV30	TRBJ2-6	CASTSYRDSGPSSGANVLTF	TGTGCCTCCACCTCTTACCGGGACAGCGGACCGTCCTCTGGGGCCAACGTCCTGACTTTC
-	TRBD2	TRBV28	TRBJ2-1	CASRGSGRSNEQFF	TGTGCCAGCAGAGGAAGCGGGAGGTCGAATGAGCAGTTCTTC
-	TRBD2	TRBV7-6	TRBJ2-7	CASSSTSGRADEQYF	TGTGCCAGCAGCTCGACTAGCGGGAGGGCCGACGAGCAGTACTTC
-	-	TRBV4-3	TRBJ2-2	CASSQDRGVGELFF	TGCGCCAGCAGCCAAGACCGGGGTGTCGGGGAGCTGTTTTTT
-	TRBD2	TRBV2	TRBJ2-3	CASNLAADTQYF	TGTGCCAGCAACCTAGCGGCAGATACGCAGTATTTT